Listed below are T cell receptor beta chains from one sample, sequenced in a study of cytomegalovirus exposure and HLA in healthy donors. TCRdb keeps only in-frame clones here, not all; method: immunoSEQ multiplex PCR. This table has approximately 220,000 clones, 60% to 80% appearing once. Sequenced sample: PBMCs. All receptors derive from a woman in her twenties or thirties in good health and CMV-seronegative. The CDR3 runs from the conserved cysteine through the conserved F or W. A D gene is named only where the DNA matches it firmly. The size field is filled for only some rows; it gives once, few, many or a size class.

j_call,clone_size,v_call,d_call,cdr3_nt,cdr3_aa
TRBJ2-3,-,TRBV5-1,TRBD2,TGCGCCAGCAGGGTAGCGGGGGGGCCGGGCACAGATACGCAGTATTTT,CASRVAGGPGTDTQYF
TRBJ2-3,-,TRBV30,TRBD1,TGTGCCTGGAGTTACGGGGGACAGGGGGTTACAGATACGCAGTATTTT,CAWSYGGQGVTDTQYF
TRBJ2-7,-,TRBV7-8,TRBD2,TGTGCCAGCAGCTTAGCGGATGGGACTAGCGCCTCACCCACTCTTTACGAGCAGTACTTC,CASSLADGTSASPTLYEQYF
TRBJ2-1,-,TRBV27,-,TGTGCCAGCTCGCGAGAGCGTCCCAATGAGCAGTTCTTC,CASSRERPNEQFF
TRBJ1-1,few,TRBV6-1,-,TGTGCCAGCAGTGGGAGGACAGCCATGAACACTGAAGCTTTCTTT,CASSGRTAMNTEAFF
TRBJ1-5,-,TRBV6-1,TRBD1,TGTGCCAGCAGTTCCCGGGACAGCCCCACGTCTCCCCAGCATTTT,CASSSRDSPTSPQHF
TRBJ1-1,-,TRBV30,-,TGTGCCTGGAGTGGACGGGGAGAGAAGGCTTTCTTT,CAWSGRGEKAFF
TRBJ2-7,-,TRBV5-1,-,TGCGCCAGCAGCTTAGAGTACGAGCAGTACTTC,CASSLEYEQYF
TRBJ1-4,-,TRBV28,-,TGTGCCATCCAGGGGACGGCAACTCTGGGTGAAAAACTGTTTTTT,CAIQGTATLGEKLFF
TRBJ2-3,-,TRBV19,TRBD2,TGTGCCAGTAAGGCTATCGGGGGGTCGGATACGCAGTATTTT,CASKAIGGSDTQYF
TRBJ2-4,-,TRBV5-4,TRBD1,TGTGCCAGCAGACAGGACAGGGGAAAAAACATTCAGTACTTC,CASRQDRGKNIQYF
TRBJ2-7,-,TRBV6-6,TRBD2,TGTGCCAGCAGTTACCCCTTAAGCGGGGGAACCTACGAGCAGTACTTC,CASSYPLSGGTYEQYF
TRBJ1-1,-,TRBV7-8,-,TGTGCCAGCAGCTGGGGCAGGGACACTGAAGCTTTCTTT,CASSWGRDTEAFF
TRBJ2-1,-,TRBV30,TRBD2,TGTGCCTGGAGTTTTAGCGGGTATGAGAATGAGCAGTTCTTC,CAWSFSGYENEQFF
TRBJ1-2,few,TRBV7-6,-,TGTGCCAGCAGTCCAAGCGGGGGCTATGGCTACACCTTC,CASSPSGGYGYTF
TRBJ2-7,few,TRBV4-1,-,TGCGCCAGCAGCCAAGATCTCACTCCTTTGGAGCAGTACTTC,CASSQDLTPLEQYF
TRBJ2-1,-,TRBV7-2,-,TGTGCCAGCAGCTTAGGGCCGCAGCGGGTGTACAATGAGCAGTTCTTC,CASSLGPQRVYNEQFF
TRBJ1-2,once,TRBV30,-,TGTGCCTGGAGTGTGGGTAGGGGGTGGTATGGCTACACCTTC,CAWSVGRGWYGYTF
TRBJ1-3,few,TRBV6-1,-,TGTGCCAGCAGTGCAGGGGCTTACTCTGGAAACACCATATATTTT,CASSAGAYSGNTIYF
TRBJ2-7,many,TRBV4-1,TRBD2,TGCGCCAGCAGCCTGACTAGCGGGGAGATTTACGAGCAGTACTTC,CASSLTSGEIYEQYF
TRBJ2-1,once,TRBV30,TRBD2,TGTGCCTGGCAGACTAACGGGAGGGAGGCTGAGCAGTTCTTC,CAWQTNGREAEQFF
TRBJ2-7,-,TRBV7-9,TRBD1,TGTGCCAGCAGCTTAATGGACAGGGTCCTTGGGTACGAGCAGTACTTC,CASSLMDRVLGYEQYF
TRBJ1-5,few,TRBV7-9,-,TGTGCCAGCAGCTTGGTTAGTCAGCCCCAGCATTTT,CASSLVSQPQHF
TRBJ2-1,-,TRBV5-1,-,TGCGCCAGCAGCACGGGACTCTCGGCCTCCTCCTACAATGAGCAGTTCTTC,CASSTGLSASSYNEQFF
TRBJ2-5,-,TRBV11-2,TRBD2,TGTGCCAGCAGCCCTCGACTAGCGGGAGAGGGTGAGACCCAGTACTTC,CASSPRLAGEGETQYF
TRBJ2-5,-,TRBV5-1,-,TGCGCCAGCAGCTCCGGTTTAGTAGCTCTCTCACAAGAGACCCAGTACTTC,CASSSGLVALSQETQYF
TRBJ2-7,-,TRBV5-6,-,TGTGCCAGCAGTTATCGCGGGTACGCTGGATCCTACGAGCAGTACTTC,CASSYRGYAGSYEQYF
TRBJ2-7,-,TRBV5-1,TRBD2,TGCGCCAGCAGCCCCTCTCTAGCGGGAATAAGTTACGAGCAGTACTTC,CASSPSLAGISYEQYF